A single sample is the source of the 5 T cell receptor beta chains below, sequenced in a study of cytomegalovirus exposure and HLA in healthy donors. Some clones are missing from TCRdb's copy, which holds only in-frame ones; the method was immunoSEQ multiplex PCR. This table has some 330,000 clones, 86% appearing once. The sequenced sample consisted of PBMCs. These receptors came from a woman aged 18-35 years in good health and CMV-seronegative.

The chain is built from TRBV5-6 and TRBJ2-5, with 8 bases lining up with TRBD2. This CDR3 is 14 amino acids long. Germline V gene sequence: CDR1 SGHDT, CDR2 YYEEEE. Trimming took 0 bases from V and 9 from J; bases not matched to a gene: 7. The CDR3 spells CASSLDGFGGAQYF. In DNA form, the CDR3 reads TGTGCCAGCAGCTTGGACGGGTTCGGGGGGGCCCAGTACTTC.

The genes are TRBV27 and TRBJ1-5; D may be TRBD1 (6 bases). CDR1 and CDR2 (germline): MNHEY, SMNVEV (reference sequence). V was cut by 5 bases and J by 0 bases, with 20 bases left in between. The CDR3 consists of 18 residues. CDR3 sequence reads: CASSPYPGQLLSNQPQHF. CDR3 nucleotides: TGTGCCAGCAGTCCCTACCCAGGACAGCTCCTTAGCAATCAGCCCCAGCATTTT.

The V and J genes are TRBV4-2 and TRBJ2-3, with D possibly being TRBD1 (5 bases). V was cut by 3 bases and J by 1 base, with 20 bases left in between. The CDR3 loop spans 18 amino acids. Germline CDR1 is LGHNA and CDR2 is YNFKEQ. The CDR3 region has the DNA TGTGCCAGCAGCCACCCCCCAGGCAGGGATTCGGGCACAGATACGCAGTATTTT. This sequence encodes CASSHPPGRDSGTDTQYF.

The gene calls are TRBV28 and TRBJ1-5; D is undetermined. The CDR3 contains 15 residues. V lost 5 bases and J 7 bases, leaving 18 bases between the germline ends. Germline loops: CDR1 MDHEN, CDR2 SYDVKM. The chain's CDR3 is CASSDLRGVVQPQHF. CDR3 DNA: TGTGCCAGCAGTGACCTCCGCGGGGTTGTCCAGCCCCAGCATTTT.

The chain is built from TRBV6-6 and TRBJ2-2; D not certain. Looked up from germline, CDR1 is MNHNY and CDR2 is SVGAGI (reference sequence). V lost 6 bases and J 7 bases, leaving 15 bases between the germline ends. The CDR3 is 14 amino acids. CDR3 sequence: CASRVSEVVGELFF. The CDR3 DNA reads TGTGCCAGCAGAGTCAGCGAGGTGGTCGGGGAGCTGTTTTTT.